This is a list of T cell receptor beta chains from one sample in a study of radiation and T cells in renal cell carcinoma. Assay used: immunoSEQ multiplex PCR; TCRdb lists only in-frame clones, some missing. The sample records some 150,000 clones, roughly 88% being singletons. The starting material was blood, obtained from a patient whose treatment included radiotherapy and nephrectomy. The source is a woman in her 50s with renal cell carcinoma. Each CDR3 is given with its conserved first and last residue. D genes are given only for firm matches. Rows give clone size only sometimes, using once, few, many, or a class for an expanded clone.

clone_size	v_call	j_call	d_call	cdr3_nt	cdr3_aa
.	TRBV5-5	TRBJ1-2	.	TGTGCCAGCACCGATAAGGCCCTAGAAGGACAGATAAACTATGGCTACACCTTC	CASTDKALEGQINYGYTF
.	TRBV4-3	TRBJ2-1	TRBD1	TGCGCCAGCAGCCAAGATCGCCAGGGGGAAGGGAATGAGCAGTTCTTC	CASSQDRQGEGNEQFF
once	TRBV4-1	TRBJ2-7	.	TGCGCCAGCAGCCCGATTCAGAGTTCCTACGAGCAGTACTTC	CASSPIQSSYEQYF
.	TRBV12-5	TRBJ2-6	.	TGTGCTAGTGGTCCCGGTACTCGGGGGTTAGGTCTTGGGGCCAACGTCCTGACTTTC	CASGPGTRGLGLGANVLTF
.	TRBV4-3	TRBJ2-3	.	TGCGCCAGCAGCCAGGACAGTAACACAGATACGCAGTATTTT	CASSQDSNTDTQYF
.	TRBV5-5	TRBJ1-4	.	TGTGCCAGCACCCCCGGTGGATCAACTAATGAAAAACTGTTTTTT	CASTPGGSTNEKLFF
.	TRBV5-1	TRBJ2-6	.	TGCGCCAGCAGCTTCCAGGTTAGAGGGGCCAACGTCCTGACTTTC	CASSFQVRGANVLTF
once	TRBV30	TRBJ2-7	TRBD1	TGTGCCTGGAGTCACCAGACAGGGGGAAGCGAGCAGTACTTC	CAWSHQTGGSEQYF
.	TRBV7-9	TRBJ1-6	.	TGTGCCATCACCGTTCCCGGCGGTCCCAGTAATTCACCCCTCCACTTT	CAITVPGGPSNSPLHF
.	TRBV5-4	TRBJ2-1	.	TGTGCCAGCAGCTCTTACAATGAGCAGTTCTTC	CASSSYNEQFF
.	TRBV5-6	TRBJ2-1	.	TGTGCCAGCAGCTTTTGGAGGGCCGGAAGCAGCTATGAGCAGTTCTTC	CASSFWRAGSSYEQFF
once	TRBV6-1	TRBJ2-3	.	TGTGCCAGCAGTGAAGTATTGGGGGGGGCCACAGATACGCAGTATTTT	CASSEVLGGATDTQYF
.	TRBV6-5	TRBJ1-4	TRBD1	TGTGCCAGCAGTTACTCGACAGGGACAGTTGATGAAAAACTGTTTTTT	CASSYSTGTVDEKLFF
.	TRBV6-6	TRBJ2-7	.	TGTGCCAGCACTCCGGGGAATTCCTACGAGCAGTACTTC	CASTPGNSYEQYF
.	TRBV19	TRBJ2-1	.	TGTGCCAGTAGTAAATCACCCCTATACAATGAGCAGTTCTTC	CASSKSPLYNEQFF
.	TRBV7-2	TRBJ1-1	.	TGTGCCAGCAGCCGAGGACAGACCACTGAAGCTTTCTTT	CASSRGQTTEAFF
once	TRBV4-1	TRBJ1-1	.	TGCGCCAGCAGCCAAGAAGGGGGGACTGAAGCTTTCTTT	CASSQEGGTEAFF
.	TRBV7-2	TRBJ2-5	.	TGTGCCAGCAGCTTTACACTGAACCAAGAGACCCAGTACTTC	CASSFTLNQETQYF
.	TRBV7-9	TRBJ2-1	TRBD2	TGTGCCAGCAGTCCCGCCCCGACCACAAGACTAGCGGGGGGTAATGAGCAGTTCTTC	CASSPAPTTRLAGGNEQFF
.	TRBV19	TRBJ2-7	.	TGTGCCAGTAGTATAGGAGCCGGAAGCTCCTACGAGCAGTACTTC	CASSIGAGSSYEQYF
few	TRBV9	TRBJ1-1	TRBD1	TGTGCCAGCAGCCGTCTGGGGGACAGGGTGAACACTGAAGCTTTCTTT	CASSRLGDRVNTEAFF
.	TRBV6-5	TRBJ2-1	TRBD2	TGTGCCAGCAGTGCCAGCGGGGGGAGAAGCAATGAGCAGTTCTTC	CASSASGGRSNEQFF
.	TRBV29-1	TRBJ2-1	TRBD2	TGCAGCGTTGATACGGCTAGCGGGGTTTATGAGCAGTTCTTC	CSVDTASGVYEQFF
.	TRBV13	TRBJ1-5	TRBD1	TGTGCCAGCAGCTTTGGGACAGGGGGGAATAGCAATCAGCCCCAGCATTTT	CASSFGTGGNSNQPQHF
.	TRBV20-1	TRBJ1-1	.	TGCAGTGCCGAGGGGAGAGGACGAGCTTTCTTT	CSAEGRGRAFF